Listed here are 16 T cell receptor beta chains from one sample, sequenced in a study of shared T cell receptors in the human thymus. Profiling relied on immunoSEQ multiplex PCR, and the TCRdb table lists in-frame clones only, not all of them. The data contain about 660,000 clones, over 75% of them seen just once; the ten biggest clones take up just under 0.0095%. The same sample was also studied in work on human thymus T cells.

The specimen was thymocytes. These receptors were collected from a boy less than two years old with a congenital heart defect.

A note on this clone: Other nucleotide sequences in the sample specify the same CDR3. The J gene is TRBJ2-7, the V gene TRBV5-1; 7 nucleotides line up with TRBD1. In germline, CDR1 is SGHRS, CDR2 YFSETQ. The CDR3 extends over 14 amino acids. V was clipped by 4 bases and J by 4 bases; unmatched bases: 8. CDR3 protein: CASSLETGVYEQYF. CDR3 bases: TGCGCCAGCAGCCTGGAAACAGGGGTTTACGAGCAGTACTTC.

The J gene is TRBJ1-1, the V gene TRBV4-2; D may be TRBD1 (5 bases). Trimming stripped 0 bases from V and 5 bases from J, with 19 bases between. This CDR3 has 17 amino acids. Germline assignment: CDR1 LGHNA and CDR2 YNFKEQ. The CDR3 sequence: CASSQEGCIGGGTEAFF. CDR3 nucleotide sequence: TGTGCCAGCAGCCAAGAAGGTTGCATCGGGGGTGGGACTGAAGCTTTCTTT.

This clone was recorded only once. The chain links TRBV27 to TRBJ2-7; 10 bases map to TRBD1. The CDR3 loop spans 14 amino acids. Unmatched junction bases numbered 9, after V lost 10 bases and J lost 3 bases. The germline V gene encodes CDR1 MNHEY and CDR2 SMNVEV (reference sequence). The DNA for the CDR3 is TGTGCCATCATCACCGGGACAGGGGACTACGAGCAGTACTTC. This codes for CAIITGTGDYEQYF.

The rearrangement links TRBV4-2 to TRBJ1-5, with 8 bases aligning to TRBD1. Germline-derived CDR1 and CDR2 are LGHNA and YNFKEQ. The J segment lost 1 base and the V segment lost 4 bases, leaving 6 bases of the junction unmatched. The CDR3 runs to 16 residues. The CDR3 protein is CASSRTDRVSNQPQHF. DNA for the CDR3: TGTGCCAGCAGCCGGACGGACAGGGTCAGCAATCAGCCCCAGCATTTT.

The chain links TRBV4-1 to TRBJ2-3, with 9 positions matching TRBD2. Germline V gives CDR1 MGHRA, CDR2 YSYEKL. The CDR3 is made up of 16 amino acids. Trimming removed 1 base from V and 5 bases from J; junction bases left unmatched: 7. In nucleotides, the CDR3 is TGCGCCAGCAGCCAAGCCGCGGGGGGGCGGGGAGATACGCAGTATTTT. It codes for CASSQAAGGRGDTQYF.

This chain joins TRBV7-2 and TRBJ2-7; 10 bases are a match to TRBD1. The V gene's germline CDR1 is SGHTA and CDR2 FQGNSA. CDR3 length equals 16 residues. Trimming removed 1 base from V and 4 bases from J; junction bases left unmatched: 7. CDR3 in amino acids: CASSLGATGGAYEQYF. The CDR3 DNA reads as TGTGCCAGCAGCTTAGGAGCGACAGGGGGCGCGTACGAGCAGTACTTC.

The J gene is TRBJ2-7, the V gene TRBV5-6; D gene unclear. V lost 0 bases to trimming and J lost 6 bases, with 16 bases between them. Germline loops: CDR1 SGHDT, CDR2 YYEEEE. The length of the CDR3 is 15 residues. CDR3 residues: CASSLAEVLVSEQYF. The CDR3 DNA sequence: TGTGCCAGCAGCTTGGCCGAGGTTCTGGTATCCGAGCAGTACTTC.

CDR3 residues: CASSLALRGHSGNTIYF. The CDR3 nucleotides read TGTGCCAGCAGCTTGGCGCTTCGAGGACACTCTGGAAACACCATATATTTT. This rearrangement joins TRBV5-5 to TRBJ1-3, with D possibly TRBD1 on 5 matching bases. The germline V gene encodes CDR1 SGHKS and CDR2 YYEKEE (reference sequence). V lost 0 bases and J 0 bases, leaving 13 bases between the germline ends. The CDR3 covers 17 residues. Drawing the rest from reference TRBV5-5 and TRBJ1-3, the complete variable domain is DAGVTQSPTHLIKTRGQQVTLRCSPISGHKSVSWYQQVLGQGPQFIFQYYEKEERGRGNFPDRFSARQFPNYSSELNVNALLLGDSALYLCASSLALRGHSGNTIYFGEGSWLTVV.

CDR3 sequence: CASSQVDTVYGYTF. In DNA form, the CDR3 reads TGTGCCAGCAGCCAAGTAGACACAGTCTATGGCTACACCTTC. The V and J genes are TRBV14 and TRBJ1-2, with D unresolved. The V gene's germline CDR1 is SGHDN and CDR2 FVKESK. V lost 1 base to trimming and J lost 4 bases, with 10 bases between them. CDR3 size: 14 residues.

This chain uses TRBV28 with TRBJ1-5, with D possibly being TRBD1 (5 bases). V shed 2 bases and J shed 2 bases, with 22 bases lying between them. The CDR3 runs to 19 residues. Germline loops: CDR1 MDHEN, CDR2 SYDVKM. CDR3 DNA sequence: TGTGCCAGCAGTTTAAGATTTGGAATTCGCCAGGGTGGCAATCAGCCCCAGCATTTT. Translating gives CASSLRFGIRQGGNQPQHF.

The rearrangement uses TRBV11-2 and TRBJ1-6; no reliable D call. This CDR3 region has 17 residues. Germline CDR1 SGHAT, CDR2 FQNNGV. Trimming removed 0 bases at V and 10 bases at J, with 19 bases between. This CDR3 reads CASSLDKRGFPPSPLHF. The CDR3 coding sequence is TGTGCCAGCAGCTTAGATAAGAGAGGATTCCCTCCATCACCCCTCCACTTT.

The V gene is TRBV18, the J gene TRBJ1-2; 7 bases fit TRBD1. CDR1 is KGHSH, CDR2 LQKENI, per germline. The V and J ends lost 4 bases and 2 bases, in that order; junction bases with no gene match: 10. CDR3 length equals 16 residues. CDR3 coding DNA: TGTGCCAGCTCACTTATACCCCCGGGACAGAACTATGGCTACACCTTC. It yields the protein CASSLIPPGQNYGYTF.

This clone was detected only a few times. This rearrangement joins TRBV6-1 to TRBJ2-1, with D perhaps TRBD1 (6 bases). This CDR3 is 14 amino acids long. V was trimmed by 2 bases and J by 10 bases, leaving 15 bases between them. CDR1 and CDR2 (germline): MNHNS, SASEGT. CDR3 nucleotide sequence: TGTGCCAGCAGTGAACCCCACAGGGTCGACGAGCAGTTCTTC. Its translation: CASSEPHRVDEQFF.

The rearrangement links TRBV10-3 to TRBJ2-6, with TRBD2 as a possible D gene (5 bases). The V end was cut by 4 bases, the J end by 3 bases, with 10 bases between. The germline gives CDR1 ENHRY, CDR2 SYGVKD. The CDR3 totals 15 residues. CDR3 in DNA: TGTGCCATCAGTGTAGGAGGCGGTGGGGCCAACGTCCTGACTTTC. It specifies CAISVGGGGANVLTF.

This clone has only one observation. This sequence joins TRBV30 and TRBJ2-7; 9 bases fit TRBD1. CDR1 is GTSNPN, CDR2 SVGIG, per germline (reference sequence). With 3 bases clipped from V and 0 bases from J, the junction kept 6 bases outside the gene matches. This CDR3 has 15 residues. The CDR3: CAWRKGTGSSYEQYF. The DNA for the CDR3 is TGTGCCTGGAGGAAAGGGACAGGGAGCTCCTACGAGCAGTACTTC.

The chain employs TRBV28 and TRBJ1-5; D not resolved. The V and J ends lost 2 bases and 1 base respectively, with 9 bases between them. Germline CDR1 MDHEN, CDR2 SYDVKM. The CDR3 is 15 residues long. The CDR3 bases are TGTGCCAGCAGTTTAGGGCATGGGAGCAATCAGCCCCAGCATTTT. As protein: CASSLGHGSNQPQHF.